The clone carrying this T cell receptor beta chain was detected only a few times. Its specificity is unknown. From roughly 500 ng total RNA, TCR beta cDNA was generated with a primer in the constant region. Investigators got TCR beta libraries out of three nested multiplex PCR rounds, done with slightly modified ARM-PCR. Running 10 cycles apiece, the first two PCR rounds relied on TRBV1-TRBV30 forward primers together with a C-beta reverse primer. TCRdb independently ran MiXCR on the multiplex PCR reads; one entry per CDR3 protein. The table lists about 190,000 distinct CDR3 sequences, over 80% of them singletons. These data come from a study of tumor-infiltrating lymphocytes in primary liver carcinoma. Study findings and constraints: Detection in all five tumor regions applied to only about 7.5-25% of top clones.

Each 20-30 mg portion of unsorted bulk tissue served as the source for co-extraction of RNA and DNA. For each tumor, five separate regions were sampled. Each tumor specimen held more than 85% viable tumor cells. Germline V lookup: CDR1 LGHNA, CDR2 YSLEER. The germline V and J ends were trimmed by 6 bases and 4 bases, with 19 bases remaining between them. The CDR3 loop spans 16 amino acids. The chain employs TRBV4-3 and TRBJ2-1; D gene ambiguous. Sequences were obtained from tumor tissue from primary liver carcinoma. The sequence was collected from a man aged 35-49 years with primary liver carcinoma and hepatitis B virus infection. The CDR3 reads CASSRDRDTLYNEQFF. CDR3 nucleotides: TGCGCCAGCAGTCGAGATAGAGACACCCTATACAATGAGCAGTTCTTC.